These 20 T cell receptor beta chains were sequenced from one sample in a study of T-cell reconstitution after alpha-beta-depleted transplantation in children (dated by TCRdb to 2016 to 2017). The sample's treatment or condition label, in plain terms: allogeneic hematopoietic cell transplantation with graft depleted of TCRalphabeta T cells and CD19 B cells. The method was PCR. The sample was run on an Illumina HiSeq 2500. TCR libraries were prepared with molecular barcoding, using unique molecular identifiers to normalize TCRbeta repertoire quantification. TCRdb itself trimmed the public reads at Q25 with fastp, ran MiXCR and retained productive beta chains. Merged by CDR3 protein, the rows form single entries marked with the most common genes and DNA. A total of about 240,000 distinct CDR3 sequences appear in this sample, about 23% of them only once. The ten largest clones represent over 2.5% of the sample.

The sample in question was PBMCs, obtained before TCRalphabeta/CD19-depleted stem cell transplant. The receptors here all came from a girl aged 2-10 years with Fanconi anemia, due to receive a stem cell transplant.

This clonotype was counted many times. The CDR3 is CSAKPTGLEIDEQYF. DNA for the CDR3: TGCAGTGCGAAACCCACGGGACTAGAAATTGACGAGCAGTACTTC. The chain is built from TRBV20-1 and TRBJ2-7; TRBD2 matches at 8 bases. From germline, CDR1 is DFQATT and CDR2 SNEGSKA (reference sequence). The CDR3 totals 15 residues. Trimming at V came to 6 bases and at J to 5 bases, leaving 15 bases not matched to a gene.

The J gene is TRBJ2-2, the V gene TRBV19, with 9 bases identical to TRBD1. CDR1 LNHDA and CDR2 SQIVND come from the germline V gene (reference sequence). This CDR3 comprises 16 residues. The V gene end was trimmed by 3 bases and the J gene end by 5 bases; junction bases not matched to a gene: 7. The CDR3 DNA is TGTGCCAGTAGTATGGCTAACAGGGGGCATACCGGGGAGCTGTTTTTT. It translates to CASSMANRGHTGELFF.

The chain is built from TRBV7-7 and TRBJ2-1; TRBD2 is a possible D gene (6 bases). The V gene lost 2 bases and the J gene lost 8 bases, with 10 bases spanning the gap. Germline V gene lookup returns CDR1 SSHAT and CDR2 FNYEAQ (reference sequence). The length of the CDR3 is 13 residues. CDR3 sequence (DNA): TGTGCCAGCAGCTTAACTCCGGGGGATGAGCAGTTCTTC. The encoded protein is CASSLTPGDEQFF.

J is TRBJ1-6 and V is TRBV28; D remains unclear. The CDR3 loop spans 12 amino acids. The V gene's germline CDR1 is MDHEN and CDR2 SYDVKM. Between the trimmed V and J ends, which lost 8 bases and 8 bases, there was a span of 10 bases. The CDR3 here is CASPRGHSPLHF. In DNA form, the CDR3 reads TGTGCCAGCCCACGGGGTCATTCACCCCTCCACTTT.

The chain links TRBV7-9 to TRBJ2-7, with 12 positions matching TRBD1. This CDR3 region has 14 residues. Looked up from germline, CDR1 is SEHNR and CDR2 is FQNEAQ (reference sequence). The V gene end was trimmed by 5 bases and the J gene end by 4 bases; junction bases not matched to a gene: 3. The CDR3 region is CASSGTGGGYEQYF. As DNA, the CDR3 is TGTGCCAGCAGCGGGACAGGGGGCGGGTACGAGCAGTACTTC. Supplemented by reference TRBV7-9 and TRBJ2-7, the full variable domain reads DTGVSQNPRHKITKRGQNVTFRCDPISEHNRLYWYRQTLGQGPEFLTYFQNEAQLEKSRLLSDRFSAERPKGSFSTLEIQRTEQGDSAMYLCASSGTGGGYEQYFGPGTRLTVT.

This clonotype appeared many times. The rearrangement uses TRBV20-1 and TRBJ2-1; the D is unclear. The V end was cut by 3 bases, the J end by 5 bases, with 8 bases between. Germline-derived CDR1 and CDR2 are DFQATT and SNEGSKA (reference sequence). CDR3 length: 12 amino acids. The CDR3 nucleotides read TGCAGTGCTAGTACTGTAAACAATGAGCAGTTCTTC. The encoded protein is CSASTVNNEQFF.

This clonotype appeared many times. The V call is TRBV6-1, the J call TRBJ2-1; 7 nucleotides match TRBD2. This CDR3 has 15 amino acids. J was trimmed by 0 bases and V by 5 bases; bases with no gene match: 4. Per germline, CDR1 MNHNS and CDR2 SASEGT. The CDR3 region has the DNA TGTGCCAGCAGTCCTAGCGGTAGCTCCTACAATGAGCAGTTCTTC. Amino acid sequence: CASSPSGSSYNEQFF.

V is TRBV25-1 and J is TRBJ2-1; TRBD2 matches 10 bases. Germline trimming cut 4 bases from V and 8 bases from J; bases unmatched to any gene: 14. The germline CDR1 and CDR2 sequences are MGHDK and SYGVNS. The CDR3 loop spans 17 amino acids. The CDR3 protein is CASSAPRASGSKDEQFF. CDR3 DNA sequence: TGTGCCAGCAGTGCGCCTCGGGCTAGCGGGAGTAAGGATGAGCAGTTCTTC.

This clonotype was seen at least ten times. V gene TRBV29-1 combines with J gene TRBJ1-1, with a tentative D call TRBD1 (5 bases). The V gene lost 6 bases and the J gene lost 0 bases, with 8 bases spanning the gap. Germline loops: CDR1 SQVTM, CDR2 ANQGSEA. The CDR3 runs 12 residues. The CDR3 sequence: CSVGQMNTEAFF. The CDR3 DNA reads TGCAGCGTCGGACAAATGAACACTGAAGCTTTCTTT.

Of note for this clonotype: Because it lacks the conserved phenylalanine or tryptophan at the end, this CDR3 is likely a read error. The V and J genes are TRBV12-3 or TRBV12-4 and TRBJ2-4, with TRBD1 as a possible D gene (7 bases). The V and J ends lost 4 bases and 13 bases respectively, with 14 bases between them. This CDR3 region has 12 residues. DNA for the CDR3: TGTGCCAGCAGTTCAGGGGGGATTGGACAGTACTCC. This codes for CASSSGGIGQYS.

This clonotype was observed at least ten times. This chain uses TRBV10-3 with TRBJ2-7; 7 bases are shared with TRBD2. Germline V lookup: CDR1 ENHRY, CDR2 SYGVKD. CDR3 length: 14 residues. The V gene end was trimmed by 6 bases and the J gene end by 3 bases; junction bases not matched to a gene: 8. CDR3 nucleotide sequence: TGTGCCATCAGCGATTCCGGGGGGAACTACGAGCAGTACTTC. This translates into CAISDSGGNYEQYF.

This clonotype was counted ten times or more. The gene calls are TRBV7-2 and TRBJ2-1, with 13 bases fitting TRBD2. This CDR3 region has 15 residues. CDR1 is SGHTA, CDR2 FQGNSA, per germline. The V gene end was trimmed by 5 bases and the J gene end by 5 bases; junction bases not matched to a gene: 3. CDR3 DNA: TGTGCCAGCAGCCCCGGGACTAGCGGGGACAATGAGCAGTTCTTC. Protein sequence: CASSPGTSGDNEQFF.

This clonotype was observed a handful of times. The chain joins TRBV3-1 to TRBJ1-3, with D possibly TRBD1 on 6 matching bases. Trimming pared 3 bases from V and 7 bases from J, leaving 7 bases between. Germline V gene sequence: CDR1 LGHDT, CDR2 YNNKEL (reference sequence). This CDR3 region has 12 residues. The CDR3 DNA reads TGTGCCAGCAGCCAGAGGGGGAACACCATATATTTT. Translation gives CASSQRGNTIYF.

This clonotype was counted at least ten times. The DNA of the CDR3 is TGCAGTGCTAGAGATGGGGACAGGGGGCATGTCGAGCAGTACTTC. It translates to CSARDGDRGHVEQYF. The J gene is TRBJ2-7, the V gene TRBV20-1; 12 positions agree with TRBD1. Trimming removed 0 bases from V and 6 bases from J; junction bases left unmatched: 6. In germline, CDR1 is DFQATT, CDR2 SNEGSKA (reference sequence). This CDR3 spans 15 amino acids.

This clonotype was recorded at least ten times. V gene TRBV5-1 combines with J gene TRBJ2-5, with D hard to call. V lost 2 bases to trimming and J lost 5 bases, with 4 bases between them. Looked up from germline, CDR1 is SGHRS and CDR2 is YFSETQ. The CDR3 is 11 residues long. The CDR3 sequence is CASSFQETQYF. DNA for the CDR3: TGCGCCAGCAGCTTCCAGGAGACCCAGTACTTC.

Ten or more counts support this clonotype. The chain employs TRBV12-3 or TRBV12-4 and TRBJ2-7; the D gene could be TRBD1 or TRBD2 (5 bases each). With 0 bases removed from V and 2 bases from J, the gap between germline ends came to 8 bases. This CDR3 spans 14 amino acids. The CDR3 region is CASSLAGRTYEQYF. In nucleotides, the CDR3 is TGTGCCAGCAGTTTAGCGGGACGCACCTACGAGCAGTACTTC.

This clonotype was counted at least ten times. The chain has TRBV12-3 or TRBV12-4 and TRBJ2-7, with 9 bases fitting TRBD2. Germline trimming cut 5 bases from V and 3 bases from J; bases unmatched to any gene: 5. The CDR3 contains 14 residues. The CDR3 loop reads CASSPREGRYEQYF. The CDR3 DNA follows: TGTGCCAGCAGTCCGCGGGAGGGCCGCTACGAGCAGTACTTC.

This clonotype has only a few counts. This chain links TRBV29-1 with TRBJ2-3, with D perhaps TRBD1 (7 bases). Looked up from germline, CDR1 is SQVTM and CDR2 is ANQGSEA. With 3 bases removed from V and 7 bases from J, the gap between germline ends came to 14 bases. The CDR3 is 13 amino acids. DNA for the CDR3: TGCAGCGTTGACTTGGCAGGGGGGTATACGCAGTATTTT. Translating it yields CSVDLAGGYTQYF.

Ten or more counts support this clonotype. The J gene is TRBJ2-5, the V gene TRBV12-3 or TRBV12-4; maybe TRBD1 (6 bases). V lost 5 bases, J lost 1 base, and 8 bases lay in between. The CDR3 spans 13 residues. CDR3: CASSRTAQETQYF. The CDR3 bases are TGTGCCAGCAGTCGGACAGCCCAAGAGACCCAGTACTTC.

The chain combines TRBV29-1 with TRBJ2-1; weak D call: TRBD2 (6 bases). The CDR3 runs to 14 residues. The V end was cut by 1 base, the J end by 4 bases, with 11 bases between. Germline lookup yields CDR1 SQVTM and CDR2 ANQGSEA. CDR3 residues: CSVEGQTSYNEQFF. CDR3 coding DNA: TGCAGCGTTGAAGGCCAGACTAGTTACAATGAGCAGTTCTTC.